This is a list of T cell receptor beta chains from one sample in a study of blood T cells in healthy people across ages. TCRdb ran MiXCR on the 5' RACE reads and lists one entry per CDR3 protein. The repertoire holds about 1.6 million distinct CDR3 sequences, with about 31% as singletons. The specimen sequenced was blood. The source of these receptors is a woman in her 30s in good health. CDR3s include the opening cysteine and the closing phenylalanine or tryptophan. D genes are given only for firm matches. Clone size is not always given. Where it is, it says once, few, many or a class for expanded clones.

v_call	d_call	clone_size	j_call	cdr3_nt	cdr3_aa
TRBV6-5	TRBD1	once	TRBJ2-7	TGTGCCAGCACTAGGGAACAGGGGGTCTACGAGCAGTACTTC	CASTREQGVYEQYF
TRBV6-1	.	.	TRBJ1-6	TGTGCCAGCAGCGGCCTTAGGGCAGGGGTTTCACCCCTCCACTTT	CASSGLRAGVSPLHF
TRBV7-3	TRBD2	many	TRBJ2-1	TGTGCCAGCAGCTTAACCGGGGGAGGGTTTAATGAGCAGTTCTTC	CASSLTGGGFNEQFF
TRBV9	.	.	TRBJ2-1	TGTGTCAGCAGCGTTGAACTCGGGTTGGTGGGCAATGAGCAGTTCTTC	CVSSVELGLVGNEQFF
TRBV5-1	.	many	TRBJ2-7	TGTGCCAGCAGCTTAGGTCAGGGCTCCTACGAGCAGTACTTC	CASSLGQGSYEQYF
TRBV12-3/TRBV12-4	TRBD1	few	TRBJ2-1	TGTGCCAGCAGTTTGGGTTCACAGGGGGCGTTTGGCTACAATGAGCAGTTCTTC	CASSLGSQGAFGYNEQFF
TRBV20-1	.	few	TRBJ2-7	TGCAGTGCTAGAGAGCATTCTCGGGGAGGCTACGAGCAGTACTTC	CSAREHSRGGYEQYF
TRBV15	TRBD1	few	TRBJ2-7	TGTGCCACCAGCACCCGGGACAGGGGGTACTACGAGCAGTACTTC	CATSTRDRGYYEQYF
TRBV29-1	TRBD2	few	TRBJ2-1	TGCAGCGTTGTTACTAGCGGGTACAATGAGCAGTTCTTC	CSVVTSGYNEQFF
TRBV9	TRBD1	few	TRBJ2-5	TGTGCCAGCAGCGAGGGTTGGACAGGGCTTCGCGGAGAGCAGTACTTC	CASSEGWTGLRGEQYF
TRBV6-1	.	.	TRBJ2-4	TGTGCCAGCAGTGTAGGGGCAGCTAAAAACATTCAGTACTTC	CASSVGAAKNIQYF
TRBV5-1	.	few	TRBJ2-7	TGCGCCAGCAGCTTGGCCACCCCAGCAGACTACGAGCAGTACTTC	CASSLATPADYEQYF
TRBV6-2/TRBV6-3	.	few	TRBJ2-3	TGTGCCAGCAGTCCCCCGCCCGTTCCCCCAGATACGCAGTATTTT	CASSPPPVPPDTQYF
TRBV6-1	TRBD1	.	TRBJ2-5	TGTGCCAGCAGTGTCCGGGGGACCGGGACAGGGAGATTGTGGGAGACCCAGTACTTC	CASSVRGTGTGRLWETQYF
TRBV6-5	TRBD1	.	TRBJ2-7	TGTGCCAGCAGTTACTCGAACACAGGGGCCTACGAGCAGTACTTC	CASSYSNTGAYEQYF
TRBV29-1	.	.	TRBJ1-2	TGCAGCGATTACCCGGGGGGGCTTGGCGGCTACACCTTC	CSDYPGGLGGYTF
TRBV2	.	.	TRBJ2-3	TGTGCCAGCAGTGCTTCCAGGGGCACAGATACGCAGTATTTT	CASSASRGTDTQYF
TRBV7-3	TRBD1	many	TRBJ1-1	TGTGCCAGCAGCCAGGGGGGGAACACTGAAGCTTTCTTT	CASSQGGNTEAFF
TRBV4-1	TRBD1	.	TRBJ1-2	TGCGCCAGCAGCCAAGTTAGTAACAGGGGCTTCCGCGGCTACACCTTC	CASSQVSNRGFRGYTF
TRBV7-9	TRBD2	once	TRBJ2-3	TGTGCCAGCCGGGGGGGGGATCCTAGCACAGATACGCAGTATTTT	CASRGGDPSTDTQYF
TRBV27	.	few	TRBJ2-7	TGTGCCAGCAGTCTCTTCGCCGAGGGATTTACACTCTACGAGCAGTACTTC	CASSLFAEGFTLYEQYF
TRBV5-1	.	once	TRBJ2-3	TGCGCCAGCAGCTTGGTGGTTGGCGGGGTAGATACGCAGTATTTT	CASSLVVGGVDTQYF
TRBV5-1	.	.	TRBJ2-7	TGCGCCTGCAGCTACGGACGGAGCTACGAGCAGTACTTC	CACSYGRSYEQYF
TRBV6-2/TRBV6-3	TRBD1	.	TRBJ2-7	TGTGCCACCAAGGACAGGGTCTACGAGCAGTACTTC	CATKDRVYEQYF
TRBV7-3	.	few	TRBJ2-1	TGTGCCAGCAGCTTACCCGATGGGCGTGAGCAGTTCTTC	CASSLPDGREQFF
TRBV9	.	few	TRBJ2-7	TGTGCCAGCAGCGTATCGGCCTCTCCGTCGTTTTACGAGCAGTACTTC	CASSVSASPSFYEQYF
TRBV5-1	.	.	TRBJ1-1	TGCGCCAGCAGCTTGGGAGACATAATAGGAGACACTGAAGCTTTCTTT	CASSLGDIIGDTEAFF
TRBV28	.	.	TRBJ2-5	TGTGCCAGCACCATTACTAGCAGGAGTTCAGAGACCCAGTACTTC	CASTITSRSSETQYF
TRBV12-3/TRBV12-4	.	many	TRBJ2-7	TGTGCCAGCAGTGCCGCTGGACAGTTCTACGAGCAGTACTTC	CASSAAGQFYEQYF
TRBV9	.	.	TRBJ2-7	TGTGCCAGCGGCGAGACCAATGAGCAGTACTTC	CASGETNEQYF
TRBV5-5	.	.	TRBJ2-5	TGTACCAGCAGGAAGCGGACACCCTCGGAGCAGTACTTC	CTSRKRTPSEQYF
TRBV7-2	.	many	TRBJ2-1	TGTGCCAGCAGCCCAAGCGATGAGCAGTTCTTC	CASSPSDEQFF
TRBV15	TRBD2	.	TRBJ2-7	TGTGCCACCAGCAAATTGCTGGGGCGGGAGGGCCGCTACGAGCAGTACTTC	CATSKLLGREGRYEQYF
TRBV2	TRBD2	many	TRBJ2-1	TGTGCCAGCAGGCCAGGTAGCGGGGGGGTGCATGAGCAGTTCTTC	CASRPGSGGVHEQFF
TRBV5-1	.	.	TRBJ2-2	TGCGCCAGCAGCCGCGAGATAAGCCAGGGCACCGGGGAGCTGTTTTTT	CASSREISQGTGELFF
TRBV7-6	.	.	TRBJ2-2	.	CASSWGQGSTGERFF
TRBV6-2/TRBV6-3	TRBD1	.	TRBJ2-1	TGTGCCAGCACCTACAGGGGGACGAAATCCTACAATGAGCAGTTCTTC	CASTYRGTKSYNEQFF
TRBV20-1	.	.	TRBJ2-1	TGCAGTGTTAGCCCAGAAGGGATCAGGCAGTTCTTC	CSVSPEGIRQFF
TRBV7-3	TRBD1	.	TRBJ1-1	TGTGCCAGCAGCCCCCTCGGGACAGCGACTGAAGCTTTCTTT	CASSPLGTATEAFF
TRBV11-2	.	.	TRBJ2-7	TGTGCCTCGGGGTCGACACTCTCCTACGAGCAGTACTTC	CASGSTLSYEQYF
TRBV10-3	.	.	TRBJ2-7	TGTGCCATCAGCGGACAAACAGGGAATAACTACGAGCAGTACTTC	CAISGQTGNNYEQYF
TRBV20-1	TRBD1	.	TRBJ2-5	TGCAGTGCTAGTTCAGGCCTAACAGGGGGCAAGAAAGAGACCCAGTACTTC	CSASSGLTGGKKETQYF
TRBV20-1	TRBD1	.	TRBJ1-2	TGCAGTGCTACCCCGACAGGGCAAGGAGTGTATGGCTACACCTTC	CSATPTGQGVYGYTF
TRBV7-2	TRBD2	few	TRBJ2-7	TGTGCCAGCAGCCCAGGGACTAGGATCGACGAGCAGTACTTC	CASSPGTRIDEQYF
TRBV9	TRBD1	few	TRBJ2-1	TGTGCCACAGGTCAGGGGGTGAGAGAGCAGTTCTTC	CATGQGVREQFF
TRBV7-3	TRBD1	many	TRBJ2-1	TGTGCCAGCAGCCCCGACAGGGGCTCCTACAATGAGCAGTTCTTC	CASSPDRGSYNEQFF
TRBV29-1	.	few	TRBJ2-1	TGCAGCGTTGATAGGGTAGCCTACAATGAGCAGTTCTTC	CSVDRVAYNEQFF
TRBV6-5	.	few	TRBJ1-1	TGTGCCAGCAGATCACGGTGGAACACTGAAGCTTTCTTT	CASRSRWNTEAFF
TRBV3-1	.	.	TRBJ2-1	TGTGCCAGCAGCCAGTTTAGTGGGAGCTCTAATGAGCAGTTCTTC	CASSQFSGSSNEQFF
TRBV2	.	.	TRBJ2-1	TGTGCCAGCAGTACTACTATACAGGGAGCCGAGCAGTTCTTC	CASSTTIQGAEQFF